These T cell receptor beta chains were read from a single sample in a study of blood T cell repertoires in COVID-19. Using immunoSEQ multiplex PCR, the repertoire was profiled, and TCRdb retains in-frame clones only, with some absent. The table includes approximately 210,000 clones, over 80% detected once. Sequenced input: peripheral blood. These receptors were collected from a woman between 65 and 79 years old with active or convalescent COVID-19. The CDR3 runs from the conserved cysteine through the conserved F or W. The D gene is left open where the match is weak. Expanded clones are given a class, and other clones once, few, many or no size at all.

size	V	D	J	CDR3	DNA
NA	TRBV5-1	TRBD1	TRBJ1-2	CASSRTGQTNYGYTF	TGCGCCAGCAGCCGTACGGGACAGACTAACTATGGCTACACCTTC
NA	TRBV5-5	NA	TRBJ2-7	CASSSYYEQYF	TGTGCCAGCAGCTCTTACTACGAGCAGTACTTC
NA	TRBV19	NA	TRBJ2-7	CASSIGQGSYEQYF	TGTGCCAGTAGTATAGGTCAGGGATCCTACGAGCAGTACTTC
NA	TRBV3-1/TRBV3-2	NA	TRBJ2-1	CASGGTAYNEQFF	TGTGCCAGCGGCGGCACTGCCTACAATGAGCAGTTCTTC
NA	TRBV4-2	TRBD2	TRBJ2-3	CASSHAAGGPNTQYF	TGTGCCAGCAGCCACGCAGCGGGGGGGCCGAATACGCAGTATTTT
NA	TRBV5-1	NA	TRBJ1-1	CASSSLQGYGTEAFF	TGCGCCAGCAGCTCGCTACAGGGTTACGGCACTGAAGCTTTCTTT
few	TRBV5-1	NA	TRBJ1-1	CASRLAGLNTEAFF	TGCGCCAGCAGGTTGGCAGGGCTGAACACTGAAGCTTTCTTT
NA	TRBV3-1/TRBV3-2	NA	TRBJ1-4	CASSHPQGTNEKLFF	TGTGCCAGCAGCCACCCACAGGGAACTAATGAAAAACTGTTTTTT
NA	TRBV12-3/TRBV12-4	TRBD1	TRBJ1-2	CASRPDRAFGYTF	TGTGCCAGCAGACCCGACAGGGCTTTTGGCTACACCTTC
NA	TRBV28	NA	TRBJ1-6	CASSPQATAYNSPLHF	TGTGCCAGCAGCCCTCAGGCCACAGCCTATAATTCACCCCTCCACTTT
NA	TRBV28	NA	TRBJ2-3	CASSLPGTDTQYF	TGTGCCAGCAGTTTACCGGGAACAGATACGCAGTATTTT
few	TRBV7-2	NA	TRBJ2-1	CASSLEPGSYNEQFF	TGTGCCAGCAGCTTAGAACCCGGCTCCTACAATGAGCAGTTCTTC
NA	TRBV10-3	NA	TRBJ2-3	CAISESKPDTQYF	TGTGCCATCAGTGAGAGTAAGCCAGATACGCAGTATTTT
NA	TRBV6-5	TRBD1	TRBJ2-7	CASWDRPYEQYF	TGTGCCAGCTGGGACAGACCCTACGAGCAGTACTTC
NA	TRBV28	TRBD1	TRBJ2-3	CASSSIGTGSTDTQYF	TGTGCCAGCAGTTCTATCGGGACAGGGAGCACAGATACGCAGTATTTT
NA	TRBV6-4	NA	TRBJ1-5	CASNSGGFRQAHADQPQHF	TGTGCCAGCAACTCCGGGGGGTTTAGACAGGCCCATGCCGATCAGCCCCAGCATTTT
NA	TRBV7-2	NA	TRBJ1-2	CASSLAGMGAGYGYTF	TGTGCCAGCAGCCTAGCCGGTATGGGGGCAGGCTATGGCTACACCTTC
once	TRBV2	TRBD1	TRBJ1-3	CASSGGNRGGNTIYF	TGTGCCAGCAGTGGGGGAAACAGGGGAGGAAACACCATATATTTT
many	TRBV4-3	NA	TRBJ1-1	CASSQERQYTEAFF	TGCGCCAGCAGCCAAGAAAGACAGTACACTGAAGCTTTCTTT
NA	TRBV7-2	TRBD1	TRBJ1-1	CASSLAGQGATEAFF	TGTGCCAGCAGCTTAGCCGGACAGGGGGCTACTGAAGCTTTCTTT
NA	TRBV29-1	NA	TRBJ1-1	CSVDNQGRTEAFF	TGCAGCGTTGATAATCAGGGGCGCACTGAAGCTTTCTTT
NA	TRBV18	NA	TRBJ2-2	CASSPGGTGELFF	TGTGCCAGCTCACCGGGGGGCACCGGGGAGCTGTTTTTT
NA	TRBV4-3	TRBD2	TRBJ2-7	CASSQDRTSLSYEQYF	TGCGCCAGCAGCCAAGATAGGACTAGTCTATCCTACGAGCAGTACTTC
NA	TRBV4-2	TRBD1	TRBJ1-2	CASSQLGQDNGYTF	TGTGCCAGCAGCCAGCTTGGACAGGACAATGGCTACACCTTC
NA	TRBV10-3	TRBD2	TRBJ2-1	CAISGTSGVVGNEQFF	TGTGCCATCAGTGGGACTAGCGGGGTAGTCGGGAATGAGCAGTTCTTC
few	TRBV6-5	TRBD2	TRBJ2-1	CASSYSPAGGINEQFF	TGTGCCAGCAGTTACTCCCCGGCGGGGGGCATCAATGAGCAGTTCTTC
NA	TRBV6-5	NA	TRBJ1-2	CASSSSAGAIYGYTF	TGTGCCAGCAGTTCCTCTGCAGGGGCCATCTATGGCTACACCTTC
NA	TRBV5-1	NA	TRBJ2-1	CASSLVGIGVDEQFF	TGCGCCAGCAGCTTGGTTGGGATAGGGGTTGATGAGCAGTTCTTC
NA	TRBV2	TRBD2	TRBJ2-7	CASSALTSGDYEQYF	TGTGCCAGCAGTGCCCTGACTAGCGGGGACTACGAGCAGTACTTC
NA	TRBV5-1	TRBD1	TRBJ2-7	CASSAPGQGINEQYF	TGCGCCAGCAGCGCCCCGGGACAGGGGATCAACGAGCAGTACTTC
NA	TRBV7-9	NA	TRBJ2-3	CASSPRRTDTQYF	TGTGCCAGCAGCCCGAGGAGGACAGATACGCAGTATTTT